This T cell receptor (beta chain) stems from a study of shared clonotypes between healthy human individuals. Study as a whole: Donors were two women and three men aged 18 to 49.

Unsorted PBMC replicate PCRs drew on around 310 ng DNA, representing tens of thousands of T cell genomes. TCRdb keeps only in-frame clones here, not all; method: immunoSEQ multiplex PCR. The repertoire holds around 500,000 clones, with 79% as singletons. Trimming at V came to 7 bases and at J to 5 bases, leaving 14 bases not matched to a gene. The germline V gene encodes CDR1 MDHEN and CDR2 SYDVKM. The CDR3 loop spans 16 amino acids. To note about this clone: Its matching antigen is unknown.

General study results and limits: Investigators collected only blood, and repertoires in tissues likely differ.

Everyone who donated was a Caucasian adult who lived in Nashville, Tennessee. This rearrangement joins TRBV28 to TRBJ2-1; 7 bases match TRBD2. The sequence came from a woman aged 40 to 50 in good health. Some clones in this sample may be carry-over from other donors' samples. The sample consisted of PBMCs. The CDR3 sequence: CASTPGGSAGDNEQFF. CDR3 nucleotide sequence: TGTGCCAGCACCCCTGGAGGGTCCGCGGGGGACAATGAGCAGTTCTTC.